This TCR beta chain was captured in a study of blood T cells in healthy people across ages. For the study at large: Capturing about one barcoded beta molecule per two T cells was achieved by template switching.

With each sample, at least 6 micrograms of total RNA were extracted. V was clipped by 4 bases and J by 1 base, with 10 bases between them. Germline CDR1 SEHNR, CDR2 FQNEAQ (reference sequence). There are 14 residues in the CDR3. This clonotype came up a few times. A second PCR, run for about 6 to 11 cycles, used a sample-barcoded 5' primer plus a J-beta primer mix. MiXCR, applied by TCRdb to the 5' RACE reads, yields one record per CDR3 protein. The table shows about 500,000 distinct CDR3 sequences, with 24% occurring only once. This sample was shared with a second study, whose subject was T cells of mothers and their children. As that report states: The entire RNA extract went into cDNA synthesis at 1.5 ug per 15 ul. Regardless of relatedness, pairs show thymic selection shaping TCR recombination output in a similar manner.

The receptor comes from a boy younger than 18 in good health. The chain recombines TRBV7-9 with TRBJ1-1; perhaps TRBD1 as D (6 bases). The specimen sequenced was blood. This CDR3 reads CASSWGGANTEAFF. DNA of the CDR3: TGTGCCAGCAGCTGGGGGGGCGCGAACACTGAAGCTTTCTTT.